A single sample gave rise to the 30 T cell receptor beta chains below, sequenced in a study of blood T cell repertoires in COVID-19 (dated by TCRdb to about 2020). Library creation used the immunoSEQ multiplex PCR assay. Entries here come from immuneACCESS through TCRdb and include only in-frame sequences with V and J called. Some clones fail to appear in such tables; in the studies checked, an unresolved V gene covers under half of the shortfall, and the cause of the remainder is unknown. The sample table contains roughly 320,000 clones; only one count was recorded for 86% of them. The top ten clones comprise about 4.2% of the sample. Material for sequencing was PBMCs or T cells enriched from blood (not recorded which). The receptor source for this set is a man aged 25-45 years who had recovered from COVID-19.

CDR3 region: CSVVTGRYNEQFF. CDR3 coding DNA: TGCAGCGTTGTGACAGGACGGTACAATGAGCAGTTCTTC. The chain is built from TRBV29-1 and TRBJ2-1; D might be TRBD1 (6 bases). Trimming pared 4 bases from V and 4 bases from J, leaving 11 bases between. The V gene's germline CDR1 is SQVTM and CDR2 ANQGSEA. This CDR3 has 13 residues.

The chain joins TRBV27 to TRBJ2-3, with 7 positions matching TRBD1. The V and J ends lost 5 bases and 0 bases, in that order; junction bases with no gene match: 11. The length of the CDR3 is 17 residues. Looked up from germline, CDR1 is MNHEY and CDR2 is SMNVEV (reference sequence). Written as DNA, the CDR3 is TGTGCCAGCAGTGGAGACAGGGCCCCAGCTAGCACAGATACGCAGTATTTT. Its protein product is CASSGDRAPASTDTQYF.

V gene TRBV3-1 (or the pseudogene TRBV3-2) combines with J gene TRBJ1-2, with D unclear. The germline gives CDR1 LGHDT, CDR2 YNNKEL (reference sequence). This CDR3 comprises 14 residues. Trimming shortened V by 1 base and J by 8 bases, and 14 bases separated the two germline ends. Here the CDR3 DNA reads TGTGCCAGCAGCCAAGTTGAATATTCGAGGGGCTACACCTTC. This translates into CASSQVEYSRGYTF.

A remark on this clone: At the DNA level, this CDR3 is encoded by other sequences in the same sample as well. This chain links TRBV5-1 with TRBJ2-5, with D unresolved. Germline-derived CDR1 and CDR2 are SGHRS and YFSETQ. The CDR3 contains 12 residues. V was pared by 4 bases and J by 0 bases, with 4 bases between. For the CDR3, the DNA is TGCGCCAGCAGCCCTAACCAAGAGACCCAGTACTTC. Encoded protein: CASSPNQETQYF.

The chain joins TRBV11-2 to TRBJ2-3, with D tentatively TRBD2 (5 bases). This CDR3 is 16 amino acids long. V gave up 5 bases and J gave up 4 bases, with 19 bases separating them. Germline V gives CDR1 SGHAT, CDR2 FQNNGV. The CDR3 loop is CASSLTMADLPDTQYF. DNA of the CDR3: TGTGCCAGCAGCCTGACTATGGCGGATCTCCCAGATACGCAGTATTTT.

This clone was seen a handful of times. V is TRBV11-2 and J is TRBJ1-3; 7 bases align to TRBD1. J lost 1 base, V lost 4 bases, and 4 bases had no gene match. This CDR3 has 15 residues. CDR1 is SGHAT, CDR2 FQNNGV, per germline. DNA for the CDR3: TGTGCCAGCAGCTCAGGGGGTAGATCTGGAAACACCATATATTTT. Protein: CASSSGGRSGNTIYF.

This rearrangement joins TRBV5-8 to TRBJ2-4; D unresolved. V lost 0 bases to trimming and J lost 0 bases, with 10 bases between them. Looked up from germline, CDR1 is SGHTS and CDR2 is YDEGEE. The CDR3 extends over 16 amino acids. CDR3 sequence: CASSLAPLGAKNIQYF. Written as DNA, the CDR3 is TGTGCCAGCAGCTTGGCCCCCCTAGGAGCCAAAAACATTCAGTACTTC.

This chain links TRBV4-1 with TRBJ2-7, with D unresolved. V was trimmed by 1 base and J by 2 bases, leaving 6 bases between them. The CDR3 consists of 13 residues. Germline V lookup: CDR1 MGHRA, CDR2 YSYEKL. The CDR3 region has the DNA TGCGCCAGCAGCCAAGGGCGGACCTACGAGCAGTACTTC. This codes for CASSQGRTYEQYF.

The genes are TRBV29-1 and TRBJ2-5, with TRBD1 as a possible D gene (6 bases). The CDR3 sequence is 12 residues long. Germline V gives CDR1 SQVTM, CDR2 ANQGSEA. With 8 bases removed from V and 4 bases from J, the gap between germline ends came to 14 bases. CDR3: CSLGAGRETQYF. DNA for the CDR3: TGCAGCCTGGGGGCCGGCAGAGAGACCCAGTACTTC.

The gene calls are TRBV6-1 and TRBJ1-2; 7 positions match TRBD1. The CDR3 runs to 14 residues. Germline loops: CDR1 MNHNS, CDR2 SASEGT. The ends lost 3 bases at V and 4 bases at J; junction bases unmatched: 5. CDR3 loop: CASSEGAGGYGYTF. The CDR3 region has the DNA TGTGCCAGCAGTGAGGGAGCAGGGGGCTATGGCTACACCTTC.

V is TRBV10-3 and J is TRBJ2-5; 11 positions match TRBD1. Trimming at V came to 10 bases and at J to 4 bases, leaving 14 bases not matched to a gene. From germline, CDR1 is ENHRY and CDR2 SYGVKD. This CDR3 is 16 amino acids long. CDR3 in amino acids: CATRAADRGQRETQYF. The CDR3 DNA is TGTGCCACCCGAGCCGCGGACAGGGGGCAGCGAGAGACCCAGTACTTC.

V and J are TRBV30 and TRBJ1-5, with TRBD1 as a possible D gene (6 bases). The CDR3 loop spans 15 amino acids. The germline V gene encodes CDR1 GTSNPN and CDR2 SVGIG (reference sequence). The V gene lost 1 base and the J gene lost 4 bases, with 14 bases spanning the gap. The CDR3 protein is CAWSAPGVGNQPQHF. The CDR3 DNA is TGTGCCTGGAGTGCCCCAGGGGTGGGTAATCAGCCCCAGCATTTT.

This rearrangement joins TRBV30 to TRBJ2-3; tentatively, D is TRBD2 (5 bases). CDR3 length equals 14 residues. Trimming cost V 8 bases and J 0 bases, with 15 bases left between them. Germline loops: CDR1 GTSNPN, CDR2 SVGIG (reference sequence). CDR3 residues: CAGLDRTSTDTQYF. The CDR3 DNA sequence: TGTGCCGGGTTGGACCGGACTAGCACAGATACGCAGTATTTT.

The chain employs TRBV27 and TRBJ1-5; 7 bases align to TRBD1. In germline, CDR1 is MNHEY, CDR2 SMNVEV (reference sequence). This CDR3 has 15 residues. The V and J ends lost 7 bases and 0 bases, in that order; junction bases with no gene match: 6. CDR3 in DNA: TGTGCCAGCAATACTGACAGGGATAGCAATCAGCCCCAGCATTTT. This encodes CASNTDRDSNQPQHF.

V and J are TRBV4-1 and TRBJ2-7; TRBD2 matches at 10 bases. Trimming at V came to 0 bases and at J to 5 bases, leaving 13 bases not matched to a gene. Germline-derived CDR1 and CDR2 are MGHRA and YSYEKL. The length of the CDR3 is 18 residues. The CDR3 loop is CASSQDQWPSGRMDEQYF. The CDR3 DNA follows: TGCGCCAGCAGCCAAGATCAGTGGCCTAGCGGGAGAATGGACGAGCAGTACTTC.

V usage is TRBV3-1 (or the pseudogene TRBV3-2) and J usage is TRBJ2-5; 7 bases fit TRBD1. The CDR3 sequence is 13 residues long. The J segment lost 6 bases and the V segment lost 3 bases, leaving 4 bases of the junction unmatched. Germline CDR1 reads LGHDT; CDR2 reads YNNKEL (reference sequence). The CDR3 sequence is CASSHRQGQTQYF. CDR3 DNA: TGTGCCAGCAGCCATAGACAGGGACAGACCCAGTACTTC.

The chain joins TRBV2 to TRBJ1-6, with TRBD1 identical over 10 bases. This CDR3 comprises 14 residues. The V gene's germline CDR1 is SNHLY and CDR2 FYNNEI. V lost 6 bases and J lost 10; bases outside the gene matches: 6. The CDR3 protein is CASRPGQGPSPLHF. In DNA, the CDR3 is TGTGCCAGCAGACCGGGACAGGGGCCCTCACCCCTCCACTTT.

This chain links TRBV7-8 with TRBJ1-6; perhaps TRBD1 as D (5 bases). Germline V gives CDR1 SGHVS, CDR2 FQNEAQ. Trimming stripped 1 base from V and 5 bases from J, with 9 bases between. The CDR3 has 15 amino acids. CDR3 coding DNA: TGTGCCAGCAGCTTAGGGGCAGGGAATAATTCACCCCTCCACTTT. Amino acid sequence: CASSLGAGNNSPLHF.

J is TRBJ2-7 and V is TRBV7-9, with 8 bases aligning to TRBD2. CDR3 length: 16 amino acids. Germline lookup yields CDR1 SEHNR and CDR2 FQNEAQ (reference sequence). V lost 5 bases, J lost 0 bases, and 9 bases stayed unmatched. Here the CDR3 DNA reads TGTGCCAGCAGCAAACCGGGACTAGGGGGCTCCTACGAGCAGTACTTC. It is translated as CASSKPGLGGSYEQYF.

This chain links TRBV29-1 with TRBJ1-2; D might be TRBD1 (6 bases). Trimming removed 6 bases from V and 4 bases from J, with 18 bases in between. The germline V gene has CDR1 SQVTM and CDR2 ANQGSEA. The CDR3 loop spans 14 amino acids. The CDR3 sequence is CSVPSGGRIYGYTF. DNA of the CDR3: TGCAGCGTCCCCAGTGGGGGCAGGATCTATGGCTACACCTTC.

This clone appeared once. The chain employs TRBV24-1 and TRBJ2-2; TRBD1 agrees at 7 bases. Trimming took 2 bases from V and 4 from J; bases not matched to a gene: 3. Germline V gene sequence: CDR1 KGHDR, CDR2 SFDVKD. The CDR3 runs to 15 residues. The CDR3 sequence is CATSDWGQPTGELFF. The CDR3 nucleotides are TGTGCCACCAGTGATTGGGGACAGCCCACCGGGGAGCTGTTTTTT.

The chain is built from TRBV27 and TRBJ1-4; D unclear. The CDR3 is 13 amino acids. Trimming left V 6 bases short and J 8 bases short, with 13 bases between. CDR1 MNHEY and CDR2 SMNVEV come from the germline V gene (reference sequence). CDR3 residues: CASRRGNGEKLFF. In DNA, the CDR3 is TGTGCCAGCAGAAGAGGGAACGGCGAAAAACTGTTTTTT.

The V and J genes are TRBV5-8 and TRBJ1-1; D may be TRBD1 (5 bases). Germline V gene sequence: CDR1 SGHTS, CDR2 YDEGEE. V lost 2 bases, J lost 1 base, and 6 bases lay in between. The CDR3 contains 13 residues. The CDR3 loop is CASSLRGNTEAFF. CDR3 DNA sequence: TGTGCCAGCAGCTTAAGGGGGAACACTGAAGCTTTCTTT.

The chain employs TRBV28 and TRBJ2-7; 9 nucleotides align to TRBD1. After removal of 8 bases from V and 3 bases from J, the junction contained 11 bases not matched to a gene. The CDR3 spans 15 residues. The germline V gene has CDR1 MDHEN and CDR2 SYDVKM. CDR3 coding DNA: TGTGCCAGCGTAAAACGGGACAGGGTGTTCTACGAGCAGTACTTC. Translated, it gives CASVKRDRVFYEQYF. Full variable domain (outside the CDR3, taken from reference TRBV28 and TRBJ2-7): DVKVTQSSRYLVKRTGEKVFLECVQDMDHENMFWYRQDPGLGLRLIYFSYDVKMKEKGDIPEGYSVSREKKERFSLILESASTNQTSMYLCASVKRDRVFYEQYFGPGTRLTVT.

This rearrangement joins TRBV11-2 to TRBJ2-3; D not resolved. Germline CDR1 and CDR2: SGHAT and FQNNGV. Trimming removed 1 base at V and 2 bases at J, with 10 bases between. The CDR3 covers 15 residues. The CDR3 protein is CASSLATETTDTQYF. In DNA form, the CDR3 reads TGTGCCAGCAGCTTAGCGACTGAAACCACAGATACGCAGTATTTT.

This CDR3 reads CASSHESLRDRAYEQYF. The DNA of the CDR3 is TGCGCCAGCAGCCACGAATCACTTCGGGACAGGGCCTACGAGCAGTACTTC. The chain combines TRBV4-1 with TRBJ2-7, with 9 bases lining up with TRBD1. The germline CDR1 and CDR2 sequences are MGHRA and YSYEKL. J lost 2 bases, V lost 3 bases, and 11 bases had no gene match. The CDR3 runs to 17 residues.

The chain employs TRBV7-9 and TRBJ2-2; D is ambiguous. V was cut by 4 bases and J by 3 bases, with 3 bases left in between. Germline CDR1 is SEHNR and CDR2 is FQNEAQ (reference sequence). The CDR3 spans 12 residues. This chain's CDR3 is CASSSYTGELFF. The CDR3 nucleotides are TGTGCCAGCAGCTCTTACACCGGGGAGCTGTTTTTT.

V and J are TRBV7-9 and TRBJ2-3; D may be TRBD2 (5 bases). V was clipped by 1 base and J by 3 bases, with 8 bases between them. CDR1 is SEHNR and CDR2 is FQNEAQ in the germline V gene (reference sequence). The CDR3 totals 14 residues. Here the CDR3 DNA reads TGTGCCAGCAGCTTAGATTCGGGAACAGATACGCAGTATTTT. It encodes CASSLDSGTDTQYF.

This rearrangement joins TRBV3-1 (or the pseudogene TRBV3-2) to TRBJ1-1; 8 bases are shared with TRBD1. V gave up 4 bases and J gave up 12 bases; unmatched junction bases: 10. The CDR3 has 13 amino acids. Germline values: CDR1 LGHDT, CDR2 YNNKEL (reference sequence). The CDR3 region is CASSLWTGRETFF. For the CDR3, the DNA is TGTGCCAGCAGCCTTTGGACAGGGAGGGAAACTTTCTTT.

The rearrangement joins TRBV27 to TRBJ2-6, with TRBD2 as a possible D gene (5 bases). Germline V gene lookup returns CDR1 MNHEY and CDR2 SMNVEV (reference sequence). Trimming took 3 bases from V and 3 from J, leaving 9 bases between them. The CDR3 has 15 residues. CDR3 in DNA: TGTGCCAGCAGTTTGAGGGTCGGTGGGGCCAACGTCCTGACTTTC. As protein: CASSLRVGGANVLTF.